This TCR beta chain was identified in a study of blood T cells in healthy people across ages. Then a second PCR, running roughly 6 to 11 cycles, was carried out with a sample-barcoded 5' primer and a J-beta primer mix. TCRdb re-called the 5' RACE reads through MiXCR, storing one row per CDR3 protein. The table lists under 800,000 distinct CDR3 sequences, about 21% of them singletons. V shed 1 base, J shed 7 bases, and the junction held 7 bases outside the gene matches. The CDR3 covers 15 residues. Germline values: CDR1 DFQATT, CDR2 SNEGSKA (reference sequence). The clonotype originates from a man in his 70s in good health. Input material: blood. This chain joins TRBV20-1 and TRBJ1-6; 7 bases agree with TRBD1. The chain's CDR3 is CSARGRGTDNSPLHF. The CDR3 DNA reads TGCAGTGCTAGAGGCAGGGGGACAGACAATTCACCCCTCCACTTT.